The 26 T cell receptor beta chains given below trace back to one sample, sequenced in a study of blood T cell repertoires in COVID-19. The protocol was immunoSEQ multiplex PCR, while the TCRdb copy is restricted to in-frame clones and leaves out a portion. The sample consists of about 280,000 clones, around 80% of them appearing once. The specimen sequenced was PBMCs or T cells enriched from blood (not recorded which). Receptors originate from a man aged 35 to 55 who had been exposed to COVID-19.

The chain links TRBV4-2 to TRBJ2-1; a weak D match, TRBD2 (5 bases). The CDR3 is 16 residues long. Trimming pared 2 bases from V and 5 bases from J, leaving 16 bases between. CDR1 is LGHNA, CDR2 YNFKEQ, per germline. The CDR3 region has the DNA TGTGCCAGCAGCCAAACCCGGAGCGGACCTAACAATGAGCAGTTCTTC. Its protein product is CASSQTRSGPNNEQFF.

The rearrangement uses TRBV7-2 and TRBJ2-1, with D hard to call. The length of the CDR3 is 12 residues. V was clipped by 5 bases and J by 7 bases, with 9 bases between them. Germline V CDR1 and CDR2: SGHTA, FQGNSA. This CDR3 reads CASSDSWNEQFF. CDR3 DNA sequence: TGTGCCAGCAGCGACTCTTGGAATGAGCAGTTCTTC.

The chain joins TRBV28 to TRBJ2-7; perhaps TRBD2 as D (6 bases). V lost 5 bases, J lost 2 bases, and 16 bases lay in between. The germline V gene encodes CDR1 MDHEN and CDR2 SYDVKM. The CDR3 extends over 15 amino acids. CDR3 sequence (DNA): TGTGCCAGCAGTCTTCCTTTTGCGGGACCCTACGAGCAGTACTTC. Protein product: CASSLPFAGPYEQYF.

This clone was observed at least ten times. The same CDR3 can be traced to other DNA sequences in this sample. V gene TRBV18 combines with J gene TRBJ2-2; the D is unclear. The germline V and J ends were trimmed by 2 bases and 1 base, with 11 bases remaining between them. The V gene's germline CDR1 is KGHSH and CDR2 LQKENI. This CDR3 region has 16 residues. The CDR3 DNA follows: TGTGCCAGCTCACCAATCCACCCACAGAACACCGGGGAGCTGTTTTTT. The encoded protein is CASSPIHPQNTGELFF.

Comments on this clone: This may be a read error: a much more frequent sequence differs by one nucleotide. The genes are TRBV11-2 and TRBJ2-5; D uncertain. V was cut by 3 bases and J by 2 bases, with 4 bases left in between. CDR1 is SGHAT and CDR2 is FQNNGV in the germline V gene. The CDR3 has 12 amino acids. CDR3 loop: CASSLEQETQYF. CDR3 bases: TGTGCCAGCAGCTTGGAGCAAGAGACCCAGTACTTC.

The CDR3 DNA is TGCGCCAGCAGCGGAGTCCCTCTGGGGGCCAACGTCCTGACTTTC. This translates into CASSGVPLGANVLTF. The chain is built from TRBV5-1 and TRBJ2-6, with D uncertain. This CDR3 region has 15 residues. The germline V and J ends were trimmed by 4 bases and 4 bases, with 12 bases remaining between them. Germline V CDR1 and CDR2: SGHRS, YFSETQ.

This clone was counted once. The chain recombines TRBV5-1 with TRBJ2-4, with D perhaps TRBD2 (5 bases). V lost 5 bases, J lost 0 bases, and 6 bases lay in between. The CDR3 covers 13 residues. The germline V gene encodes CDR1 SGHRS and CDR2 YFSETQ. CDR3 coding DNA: TGCGCCAGCAGGGAGGAAGCCAAAAACATTCAGTACTTC. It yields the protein CASREEAKNIQYF.

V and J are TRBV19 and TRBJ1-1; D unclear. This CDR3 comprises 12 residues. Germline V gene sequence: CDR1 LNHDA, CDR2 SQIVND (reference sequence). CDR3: CASRSGNTEAFF. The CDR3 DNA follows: TGTGCGAGCAGATCGGGGAACACTGAAGCTTTCTTT.

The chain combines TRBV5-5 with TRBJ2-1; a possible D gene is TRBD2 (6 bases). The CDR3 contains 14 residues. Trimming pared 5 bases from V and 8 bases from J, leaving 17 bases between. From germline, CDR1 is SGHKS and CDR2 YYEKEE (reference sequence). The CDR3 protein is CASRGVQLAYEQFF. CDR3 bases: TGTGCCAGCAGGGGAGTACAACTAGCTTATGAGCAGTTCTTC.

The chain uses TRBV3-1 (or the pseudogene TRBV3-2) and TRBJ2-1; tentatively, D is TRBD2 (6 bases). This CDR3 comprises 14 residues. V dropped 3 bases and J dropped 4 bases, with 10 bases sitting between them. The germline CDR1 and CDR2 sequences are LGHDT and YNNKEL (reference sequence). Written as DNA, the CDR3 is TGTGCCAGCAGCCACCGACTAGTTTACAATGAGCAGTTCTTC. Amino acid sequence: CASSHRLVYNEQFF.

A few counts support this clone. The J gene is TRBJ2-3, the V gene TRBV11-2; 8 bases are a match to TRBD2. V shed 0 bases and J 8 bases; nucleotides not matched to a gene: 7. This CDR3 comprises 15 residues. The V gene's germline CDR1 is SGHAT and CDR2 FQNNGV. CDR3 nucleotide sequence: TGTGCCAGCAGCTTAGACGGCGGGGCGGGGGGTACGCAGTATTTT. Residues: CASSLDGGAGGTQYF.

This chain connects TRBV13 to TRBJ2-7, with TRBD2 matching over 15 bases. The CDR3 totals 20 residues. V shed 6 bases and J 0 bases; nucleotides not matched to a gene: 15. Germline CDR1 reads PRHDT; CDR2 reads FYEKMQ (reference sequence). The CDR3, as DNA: TGTGCCAGCAGACCTAGGGCTCCGGGACTAGCGGGAGGCCGCTCCTACGAGCAGTACTTC. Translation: CASRPRAPGLAGGRSYEQYF.

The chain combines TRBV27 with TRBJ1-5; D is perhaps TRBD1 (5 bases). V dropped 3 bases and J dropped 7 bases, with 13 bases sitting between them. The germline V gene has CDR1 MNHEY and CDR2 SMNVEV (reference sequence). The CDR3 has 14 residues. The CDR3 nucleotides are TGTGCCAGCAGTTTCCAGGGCATAGGGCAGCCCCAGCATTTT. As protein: CASSFQGIGQPQHF.

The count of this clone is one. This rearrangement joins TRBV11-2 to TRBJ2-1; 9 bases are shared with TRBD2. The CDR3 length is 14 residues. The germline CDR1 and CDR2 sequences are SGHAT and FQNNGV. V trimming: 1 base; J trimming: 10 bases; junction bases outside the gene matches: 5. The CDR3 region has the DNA TGTGCCAGCAGCTTAGGCGTAGCGGGAGAAGAGCAGTTCTTC. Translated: CASSLGVAGEEQFF.

The CDR3 protein is CAIKGTENTEAFF. CDR3 nucleotide sequence: TGTGCCATCAAAGGGACAGAGAACACTGAAGCTTTCTTT. J is TRBJ1-1 and V is TRBV10-3, with TRBD1 identical over 7 bases. Per the germline V gene, CDR1 is ENHRY and CDR2 is SYGVKD. V was clipped by 7 bases and J by 1 base; unmatched bases: 3. The CDR3 length is 13 residues.

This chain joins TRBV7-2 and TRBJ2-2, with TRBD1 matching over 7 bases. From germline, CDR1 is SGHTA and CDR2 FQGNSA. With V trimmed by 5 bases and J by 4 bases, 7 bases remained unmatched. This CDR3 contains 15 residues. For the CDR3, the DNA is TGTGCCAGCAGCCTTGGGACAGCGACCACCGGGGAGCTGTTTTTT. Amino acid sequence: CASSLGTATTGELFF.

The CDR3 coding sequence is TGTGCCAGCAGCTTCTTGACAGGAAAAGCTTTCTTT. Amino acids: CASSFLTGKAFF. The chain joins TRBV7-2 to TRBJ1-1, with D perhaps matching TRBD1 (6 bases). V was clipped by 3 bases and J by 9 bases, with 11 bases between them. Germline V CDR1 and CDR2: SGHTA, FQGNSA. The CDR3 sequence is 12 residues long. The full variable domain, with the rest looked up from reference TRBV7-2 and TRBJ1-1, is GAGVSQSPSNKVTEKGKDVELRCDPISGHTALYWYRQSLGQGLEFLIYFQGNSAPDKSGLPSDRFSAERTGGSVSTLTIQRTQQEDSAVYLCASSFLTGKAFFGQGTRLTVV.

In DNA, the CDR3 is TGCAGCGTTGAATGGGGGGGCAGGTTGAACACTGAAGCTTTCTTT. This translates into CSVEWGGRLNTEAFF. The chain links TRBV29-1 to TRBJ1-1; D possibly corresponds to TRBD1 (6 bases). Germline V lookup: CDR1 SQVTM, CDR2 ANQGSEA. CDR3 length equals 15 residues. V was cut by 2 bases and J by 0 bases, with 13 bases left in between.

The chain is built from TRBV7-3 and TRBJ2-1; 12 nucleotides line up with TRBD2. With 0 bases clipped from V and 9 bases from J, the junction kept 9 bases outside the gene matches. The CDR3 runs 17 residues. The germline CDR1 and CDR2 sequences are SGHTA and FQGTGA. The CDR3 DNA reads TGTGCCAGCAGCTTAACGGGAAGACTAGCGGGAGTGGGTGAGCAGTTCTTC. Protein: CASSLTGRLAGVGEQFF.

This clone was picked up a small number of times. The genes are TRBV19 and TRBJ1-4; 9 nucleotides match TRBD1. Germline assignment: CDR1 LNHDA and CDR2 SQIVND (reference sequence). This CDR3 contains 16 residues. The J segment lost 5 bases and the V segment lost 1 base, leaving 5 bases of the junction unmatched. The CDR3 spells CASSIVKTGGNEKLFF. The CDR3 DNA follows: TGTGCCAGTAGTATAGTCAAGACAGGGGGGAATGAAAAACTGTTTTTT. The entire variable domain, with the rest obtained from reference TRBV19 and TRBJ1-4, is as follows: DGGITQSPKYLFRKEGQNVTLSCEQNLNHDAMYWYRQDPGQGLRLIYYSQIVNDFQKGDIAEGYSVSREKKESFPLTVTSAQKNPTAFYLCASSIVKTGGNEKLFFGSGTQLSVL.

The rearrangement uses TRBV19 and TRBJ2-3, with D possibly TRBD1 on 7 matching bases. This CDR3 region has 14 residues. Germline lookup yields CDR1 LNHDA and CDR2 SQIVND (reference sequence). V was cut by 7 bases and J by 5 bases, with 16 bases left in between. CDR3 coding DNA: TGTGCCAGTACCCCGCGACAGGGAGGAGATACGCAGTATTTT. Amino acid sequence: CASTPRQGGDTQYF.

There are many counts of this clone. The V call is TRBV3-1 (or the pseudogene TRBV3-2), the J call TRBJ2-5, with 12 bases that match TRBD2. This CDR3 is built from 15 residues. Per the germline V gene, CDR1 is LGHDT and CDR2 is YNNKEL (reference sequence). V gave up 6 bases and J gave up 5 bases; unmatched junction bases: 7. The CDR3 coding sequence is TGTGCCAGCAGGGTACTAGCGGGAGGAGGGGAGACCCAGTACTTC. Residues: CASRVLAGGGETQYF.

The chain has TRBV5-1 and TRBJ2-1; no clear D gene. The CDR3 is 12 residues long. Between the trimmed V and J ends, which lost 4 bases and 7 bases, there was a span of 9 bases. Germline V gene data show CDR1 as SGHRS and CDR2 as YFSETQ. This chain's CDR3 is CASSLTANEQFF. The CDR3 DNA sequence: TGCGCCAGCAGCCTTACCGCGAATGAGCAGTTCTTC.

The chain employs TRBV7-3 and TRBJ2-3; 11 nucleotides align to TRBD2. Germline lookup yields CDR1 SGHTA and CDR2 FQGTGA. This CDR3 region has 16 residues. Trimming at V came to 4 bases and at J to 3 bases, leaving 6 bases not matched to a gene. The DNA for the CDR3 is TGTGCCAGCAGCTCGGATCCTAGCGGGAGGACAGATACGCAGTATTTT. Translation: CASSSDPSGRTDTQYF.

CDR3 sequence: CADGTGGPEAARTQYF. The CDR3 DNA is TGTGCCGACGGGACGGGGGGCCCCGAGGCGGCAAGGACCCAGTACTTC. The chain joins TRBV5-4 to TRBJ2-5; tentatively, D is TRBD2 (7 bases). Germline V gene lookup returns CDR1 SGHNT and CDR2 YYREEE (reference sequence). Between the trimmed V and J ends, which lost 10 bases and 7 bases, there was a span of 29 bases. CDR3 size: 16 residues. The full variable domain, with the rest looked up from reference TRBV5-4 and TRBJ2-5, is ETGVTQSPTHLIKTRGQQVTLRCSSQSGHNTVSWYQQALGQGPQFIFQYYREEENGRGNFPPRFSGLQFPNYSSELNVNALELDDSALYLCADGTGGPEAARTQYFGPGTRLLVL.

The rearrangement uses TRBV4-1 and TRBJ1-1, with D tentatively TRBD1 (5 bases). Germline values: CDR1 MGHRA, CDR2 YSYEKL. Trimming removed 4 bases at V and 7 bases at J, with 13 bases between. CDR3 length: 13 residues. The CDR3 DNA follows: TGCGCCAGCAGCCCAGCAGGGTTAGGTGAAGCTTTCTTT. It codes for CASSPAGLGEAFF.